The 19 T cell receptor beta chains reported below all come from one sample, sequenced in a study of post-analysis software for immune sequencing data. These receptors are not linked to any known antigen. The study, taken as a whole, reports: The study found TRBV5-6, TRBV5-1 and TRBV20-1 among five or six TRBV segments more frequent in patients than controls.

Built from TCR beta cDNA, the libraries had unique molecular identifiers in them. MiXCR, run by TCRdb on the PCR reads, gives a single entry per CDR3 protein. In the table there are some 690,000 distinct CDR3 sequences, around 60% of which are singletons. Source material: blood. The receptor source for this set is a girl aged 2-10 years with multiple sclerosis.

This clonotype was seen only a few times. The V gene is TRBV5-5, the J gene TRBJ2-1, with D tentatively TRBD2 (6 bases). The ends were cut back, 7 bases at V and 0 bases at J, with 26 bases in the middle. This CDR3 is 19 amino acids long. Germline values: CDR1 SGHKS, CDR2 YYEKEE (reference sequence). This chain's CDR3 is CASGLIWRAIPRSYNEQFF. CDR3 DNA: TGTGCCAGCGGTTTGATTTGGAGGGCGATCCCCCGCTCCTACAATGAGCAGTTCTTC. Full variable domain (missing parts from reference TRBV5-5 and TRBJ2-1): DAGVTQSPTHLIKTRGQQVTLRCSPISGHKSVSWYQQVLGQGPQFIFQYYEKEERGRGNFPDRFSARQFPNYSSELNVNALLLGDSALYLCASGLIWRAIPRSYNEQFFGPGTRLTVL.

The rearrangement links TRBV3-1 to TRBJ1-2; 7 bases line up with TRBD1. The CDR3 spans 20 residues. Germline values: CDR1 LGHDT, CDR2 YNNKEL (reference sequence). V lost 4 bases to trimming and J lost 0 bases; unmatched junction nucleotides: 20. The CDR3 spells CASSRRLVPGQTISNYGYTF. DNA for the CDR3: TGTGCCAGCAGCCGGAGATTAGTACCGGGACAGACAATTTCTAACTATGGCTACACCTTC. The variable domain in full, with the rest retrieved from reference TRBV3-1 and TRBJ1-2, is DTAVSQTPKYLVTQMGNDKSIKCEQNLGHDTMYWYKQDSKKFLKIMFSYNNKELIINETVPNRFSPKSPDKAHLNLHINSLELGDSAVYFCASSRRLVPGQTISNYGYTFGSGTRLTVV.

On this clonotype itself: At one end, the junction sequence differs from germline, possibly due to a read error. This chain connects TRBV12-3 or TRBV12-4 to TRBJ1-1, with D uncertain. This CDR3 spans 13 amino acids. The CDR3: CASAIQLNTEAFF. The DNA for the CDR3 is TGTGCCAGTGCTATACAGCTGAATACTGAAGCTTTCTTT.

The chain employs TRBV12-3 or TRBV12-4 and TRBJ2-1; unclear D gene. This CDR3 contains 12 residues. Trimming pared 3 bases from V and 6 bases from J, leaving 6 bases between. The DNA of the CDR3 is TGTGCCAGCAGTTTTGTTCTCAATGAGCAGTTCTTC. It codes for CASSFVLNEQFF.

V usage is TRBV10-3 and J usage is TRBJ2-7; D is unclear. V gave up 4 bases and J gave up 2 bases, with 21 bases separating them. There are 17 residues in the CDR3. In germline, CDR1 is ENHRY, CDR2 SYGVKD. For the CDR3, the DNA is TGTGCCATCAGTGGCCCAATACTGAACATAGCAACCTACGAGCAGTACTTC. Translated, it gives CAISGPILNIATYEQYF.

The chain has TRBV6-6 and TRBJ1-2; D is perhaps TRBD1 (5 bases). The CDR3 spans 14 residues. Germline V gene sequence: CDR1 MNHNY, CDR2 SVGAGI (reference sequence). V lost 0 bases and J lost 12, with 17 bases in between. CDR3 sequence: CASSYSGQAAGHTF. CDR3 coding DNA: TGTGCCAGCAGTTACTCGGGGCAGGCGGCAGGCCACACCTTC.

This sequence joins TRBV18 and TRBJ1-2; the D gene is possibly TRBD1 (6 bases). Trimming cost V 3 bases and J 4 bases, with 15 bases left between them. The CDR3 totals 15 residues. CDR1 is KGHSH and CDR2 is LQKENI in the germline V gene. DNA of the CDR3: TGTGCCAGCTCACCCAATAGGGGGGATCCCTATGGCTACACCTTC. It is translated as CASSPNRGDPYGYTF.

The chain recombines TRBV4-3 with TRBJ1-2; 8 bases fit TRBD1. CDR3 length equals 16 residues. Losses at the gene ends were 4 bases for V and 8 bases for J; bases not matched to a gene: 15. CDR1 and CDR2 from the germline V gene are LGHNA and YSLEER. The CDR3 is CASSPGAAGGLGGYTF. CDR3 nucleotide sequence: TGCGCCAGCAGCCCAGGGGCGGCAGGGGGCTTGGGAGGCTACACCTTC.

The CDR3 DNA follows: TGTGCCAGCTCACCACCGGGACTAGCGGGAGATGTCGAGCAGTACTTC. This gives the protein CASSPPGLAGDVEQYF. The chain combines TRBV18 with TRBJ2-5; TRBD2 matches 14 bases. The DNA end is a closer match to TRBJ2-7, so the J assignment may be wrong. CDR1 and CDR2 (germline): KGHSH, LQKENI. The CDR3 has 16 amino acids.

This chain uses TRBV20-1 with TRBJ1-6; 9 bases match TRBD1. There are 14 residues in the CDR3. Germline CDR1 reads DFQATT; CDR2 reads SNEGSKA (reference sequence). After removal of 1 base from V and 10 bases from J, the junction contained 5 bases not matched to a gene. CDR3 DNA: TGCAGTGCTAGAGCCAACAGGGGGCACTCACCCCTCCACTTT. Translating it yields CSARANRGHSPLHF.

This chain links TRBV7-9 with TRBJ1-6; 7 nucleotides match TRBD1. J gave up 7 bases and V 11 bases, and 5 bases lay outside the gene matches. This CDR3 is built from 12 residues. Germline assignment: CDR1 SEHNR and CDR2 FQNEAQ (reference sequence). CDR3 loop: CAAGTENSPLHF. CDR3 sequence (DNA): TGTGCCGCCGGGACAGAGAATTCACCCCTCCACTTT.

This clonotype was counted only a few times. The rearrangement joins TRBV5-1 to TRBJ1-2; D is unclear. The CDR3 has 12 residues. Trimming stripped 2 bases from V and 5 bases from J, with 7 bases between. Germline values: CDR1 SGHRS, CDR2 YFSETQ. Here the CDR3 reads CASSLNQYGYTF. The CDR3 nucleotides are TGCGCCAGCAGCTTAAACCAGTATGGCTACACCTTC. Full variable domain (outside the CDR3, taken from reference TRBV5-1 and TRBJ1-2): KAGVTQTPRYLIKTRGQQVTLSCSPISGHRSVSWYQQTPGQGLQFLFEYFSETQRNKGNFPGRFSGRQFSNSRSEMNVSTLELGDSALYLCASSLNQYGYTFGSGTRLTVV.

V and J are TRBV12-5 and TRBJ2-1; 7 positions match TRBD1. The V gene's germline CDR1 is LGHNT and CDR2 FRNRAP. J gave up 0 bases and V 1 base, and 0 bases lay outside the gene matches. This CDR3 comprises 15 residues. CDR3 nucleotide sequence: TGTGCTAGTGGTTTGGGGGACAGCTCCTACAATGAGCAGTTCTTC. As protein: CASGLGDSSYNEQFF.

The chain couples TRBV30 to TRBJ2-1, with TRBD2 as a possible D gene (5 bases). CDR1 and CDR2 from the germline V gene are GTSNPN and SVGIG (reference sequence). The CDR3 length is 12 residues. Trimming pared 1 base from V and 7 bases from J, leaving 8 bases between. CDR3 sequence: CAWSGSANEQFF. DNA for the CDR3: TGTGCCTGGAGTGGTAGCGCAAATGAGCAGTTCTTC.

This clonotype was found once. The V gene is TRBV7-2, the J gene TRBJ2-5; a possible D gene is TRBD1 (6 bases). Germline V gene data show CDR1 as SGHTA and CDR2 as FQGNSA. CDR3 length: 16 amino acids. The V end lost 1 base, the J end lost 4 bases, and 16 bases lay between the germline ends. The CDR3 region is CASSLDGGRGGETQYF. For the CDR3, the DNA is TGTGCCAGCAGCTTAGATGGGGGCAGGGGTGGAGAGACCCAGTACTTC. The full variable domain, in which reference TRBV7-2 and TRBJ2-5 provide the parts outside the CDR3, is GAGVSQSPSNKVTEKGKDVELRCDPISGHTALYWYRQSLGQGLEFLIYFQGNSAPDKSGLPSDRFSAERTGGSVSTLTIQRTQQEDSAVYLCASSLDGGRGGETQYFGPGTRLLVL.

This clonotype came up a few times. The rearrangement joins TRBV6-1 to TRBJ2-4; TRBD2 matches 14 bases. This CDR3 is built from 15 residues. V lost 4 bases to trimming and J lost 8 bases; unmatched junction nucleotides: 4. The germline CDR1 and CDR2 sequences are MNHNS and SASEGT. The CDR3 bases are TGTGCCAGCAGTGTCGGGACTAGCGGGGGTGACATTCAGTACTTC. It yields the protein CASSVGTSGGDIQYF.

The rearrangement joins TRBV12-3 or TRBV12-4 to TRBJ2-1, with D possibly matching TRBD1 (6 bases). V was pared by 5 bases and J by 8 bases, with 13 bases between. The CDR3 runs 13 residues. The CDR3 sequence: CASSTIQGHEQFF. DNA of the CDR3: TGTGCCAGCAGTACAATACAGGGCCATGAGCAGTTCTTC.

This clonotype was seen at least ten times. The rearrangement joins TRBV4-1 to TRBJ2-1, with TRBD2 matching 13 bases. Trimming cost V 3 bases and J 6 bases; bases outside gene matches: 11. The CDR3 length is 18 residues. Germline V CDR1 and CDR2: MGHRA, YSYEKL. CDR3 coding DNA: TGCGCCAGCAGCCAGACCGACATGGGACTAGCGGGGACCAATGAGCAGTTCTTC. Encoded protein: CASSQTDMGLAGTNEQFF.

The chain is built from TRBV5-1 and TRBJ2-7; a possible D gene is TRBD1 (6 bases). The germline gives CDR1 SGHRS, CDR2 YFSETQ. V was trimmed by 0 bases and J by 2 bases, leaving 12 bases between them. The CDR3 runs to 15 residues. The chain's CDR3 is CASSLGAQGPYEQYF. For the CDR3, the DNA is TGCGCCAGCAGCTTGGGGGCTCAGGGGCCCTACGAGCAGTACTTC.